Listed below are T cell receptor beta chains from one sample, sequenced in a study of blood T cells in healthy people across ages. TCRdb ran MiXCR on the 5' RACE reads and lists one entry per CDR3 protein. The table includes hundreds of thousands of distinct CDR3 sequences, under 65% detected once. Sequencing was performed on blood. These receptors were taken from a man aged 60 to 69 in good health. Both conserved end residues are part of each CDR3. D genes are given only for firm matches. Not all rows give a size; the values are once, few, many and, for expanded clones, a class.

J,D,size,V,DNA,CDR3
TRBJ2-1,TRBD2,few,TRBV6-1,TGTGCCAGCAGTGAGGGACGGGGGGGATACAATGAGCAGTTCTTC,CASSEGRGGYNEQFF
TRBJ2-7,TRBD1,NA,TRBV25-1,TGTGCCAGCAGTCCAACAGGGGGGATATACGAGCAGTACTTC,CASSPTGGIYEQYF
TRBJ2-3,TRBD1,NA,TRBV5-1,TGCGCCAGCAGCTCAGGGACAGTACCAGATACGCAGTATTTT,CASSSGTVPDTQYF
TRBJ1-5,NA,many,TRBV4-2,TGTGCCAGCAGCCAAGAAGCGGGGAACGGCAATCAGCCCCAGCATTTT,CASSQEAGNGNQPQHF
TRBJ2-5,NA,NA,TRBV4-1,TGCGCCAGCAGCCAAGGGGGGCTATCCCACGCCCAGTACCAAGAGACCCAGTACTTC,CASSQGGLSHAQYQETQYF
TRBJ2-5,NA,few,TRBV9,TGTGCCAGCAGTCCCCGGGGGAATAGGGAAGAGACCCAGTACTTC,CASSPRGNREETQYF
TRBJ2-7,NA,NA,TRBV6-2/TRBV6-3,TGTGCCAGCAGCGACAGGAACTCCTACGAGCAGTACTTC,CASSDRNSYEQYF
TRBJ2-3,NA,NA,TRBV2,TGTGCCAGCAGTTTCGAATTCGGCCCCGCAGATACGCAGTATTTT,CASSFEFGPADTQYF
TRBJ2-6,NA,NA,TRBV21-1,TGTGCCAGCAGCAAAGCGCGACAGTCTGGGGCCAACGTCCTGACTTTC,CASSKARQSGANVLTF
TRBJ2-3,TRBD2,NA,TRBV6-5,TGTGCCAGCAGCCCCTCGGTAGCGGGGGGGACAGATACGCAGTATTTT,CASSPSVAGGTDTQYF
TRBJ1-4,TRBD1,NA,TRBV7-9,TGTGCCAGCAGCTCGGACAGGGACGGTGAAAAACTGTTTTTT,CASSSDRDGEKLFF
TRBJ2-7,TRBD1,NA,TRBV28,TGTGCCAGCAGTGCCACAGGGGGCGCTGCCTACGAGCAGTACTTC,CASSATGGAAYEQYF
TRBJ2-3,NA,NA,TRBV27,TGTGCCAGCAGTGGGGGCGCCCCCACAGATACGCAGTATTTT,CASSGGAPTDTQYF
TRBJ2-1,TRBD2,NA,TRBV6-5,TGTGCCAGCAGTACCAGCGGGGGTGATTTTCGTGAGCAGTTCTTC,CASSTSGGDFREQFF
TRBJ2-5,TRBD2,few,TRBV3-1,TGTGCCAGCAGCCAAGTAGGGACTAGCGGAGAGACCCAGTACTTC,CASSQVGTSGETQYF
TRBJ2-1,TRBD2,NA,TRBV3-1,TGTGCCAGCAGCCCGCCCGGACTAGCGGGGTTCAATGAGCAGTTCTTC,CASSPPGLAGFNEQFF
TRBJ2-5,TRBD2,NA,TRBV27,TGTGCCAGCAGTTCACTTTTAGCGGGGGGGCCAGGTGAGCAGTACTTC,CASSSLLAGGPGEQYF